This T cell receptor (beta chain) stems from a study of radiotherapy plus CTLA-4 blockade in lung cancer (dated by TCRdb to 2016 to 2019). Study-wide context: Among enrolled patients, about 17% had an objective response and 25% to 35% reached disease control.

CDR3 length: 14 amino acids, cysteine to phenylalanine. Only CDR3 DNA is held: 42 bases, read in frame from base 1. Via the germline V gene (reference sequence), CDR1 is MNHEY and CDR2 SMNVEV. V loses 5 bases at its end and J loses 4 bases; junction bases beyond the gene matches: 7. For this clone: The target of this receptor is not known. No qualities accompany the bases; no much larger clone lies one base away.

Library creation used the immunoSEQ multiplex PCR assay. As stored in TCRdb, this immuneACCESS dataset retains in-frame rearrangements with V and J assigned. A fraction of the clones does not appear; measured against another copy, unresolved V genes explain less than half of the discrepancy, and the remainder lacks a known reason. The sample includes around 99,000 clones, with 80% to 90% observed a single time. 4% to 6% of the sample belongs to the ten largest clones. Results the study describes overall, beyond this receptor: Early dynamic changes in blood T cell clones, together with increased serum interferon-beta after radiation, were reported as the strongest predictors of response. After treatment with radiotherapy and ipilimumab, TCR clones that came from tumors expanded in the peripheral blood.

In this study, focal radiation therapy paired with CTLA-4 blockade (ipilimumab) was tested in patients who had chemo-refractory metastatic non-small-cell lung cancer. This receptor was taken from a human donor with non-small cell lung cancer that progressed on radiotherapy plus ipilimumab. The sequence links TRBV27 to TRBJ1-2; 7 central nucleotides agree with TRBD1. The input for sequencing was peripheral blood, taken from a patient treated with radiotherapy plus ipilimumab. In nucleotide form, the sequence is TGTGCCAGCAGTCCGGACAGGATGGGCTATGGCTACACCTTC. The resulting protein is CASSPDRMGYGYTF.